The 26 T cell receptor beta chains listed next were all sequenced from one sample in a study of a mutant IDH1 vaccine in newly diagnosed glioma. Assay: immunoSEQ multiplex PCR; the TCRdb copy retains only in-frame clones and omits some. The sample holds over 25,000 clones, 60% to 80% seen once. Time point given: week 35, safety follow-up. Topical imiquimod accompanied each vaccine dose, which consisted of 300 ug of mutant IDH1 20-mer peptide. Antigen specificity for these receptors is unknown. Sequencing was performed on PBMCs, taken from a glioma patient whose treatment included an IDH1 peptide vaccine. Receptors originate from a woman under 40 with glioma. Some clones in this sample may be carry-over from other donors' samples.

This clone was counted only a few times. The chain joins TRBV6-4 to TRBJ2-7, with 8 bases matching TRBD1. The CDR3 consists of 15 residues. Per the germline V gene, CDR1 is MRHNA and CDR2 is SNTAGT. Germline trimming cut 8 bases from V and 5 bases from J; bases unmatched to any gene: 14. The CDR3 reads CASPRLGQGLHEQYF. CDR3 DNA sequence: TGTGCCAGCCCCCGTCTCGGACAGGGTCTCCACGAGCAGTACTTC.

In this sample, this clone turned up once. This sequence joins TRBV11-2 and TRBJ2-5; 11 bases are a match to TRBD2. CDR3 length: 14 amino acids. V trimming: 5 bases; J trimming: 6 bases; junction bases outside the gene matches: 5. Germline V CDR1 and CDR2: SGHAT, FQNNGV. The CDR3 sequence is CASSLSGRAKTQYF. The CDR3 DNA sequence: TGTGCCAGCAGCCTTAGCGGGAGGGCAAAGACCCAGTACTTC.

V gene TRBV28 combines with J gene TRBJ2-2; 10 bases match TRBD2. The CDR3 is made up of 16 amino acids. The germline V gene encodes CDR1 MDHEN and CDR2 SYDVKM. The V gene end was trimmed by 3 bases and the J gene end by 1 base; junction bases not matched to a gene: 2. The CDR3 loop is CASSFSSGRNTGELFF. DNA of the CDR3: TGTGCCAGCAGTTTTTCTAGCGGGAGGAACACCGGGGAGCTGTTTTTT.

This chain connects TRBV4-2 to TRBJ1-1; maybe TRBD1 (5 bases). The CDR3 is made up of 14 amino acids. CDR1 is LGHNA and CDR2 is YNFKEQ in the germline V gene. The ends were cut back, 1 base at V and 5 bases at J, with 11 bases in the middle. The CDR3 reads CASSQVAGGTEAFF. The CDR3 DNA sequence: TGTGCCAGCAGCCAAGTGGCGGGGGGAACTGAAGCTTTCTTT.

This CDR3 reads CARPRFAGGYTF. DNA for the CDR3: TGTGCCAGGCCGCGCTTCGCAGGTGGCTACACCTTC. This chain links TRBV5-6 with TRBJ1-2; no clear D gene. The CDR3 totals 12 residues. Germline V gene data show CDR1 as SGHDT and CDR2 as YYEEEE. V shed 8 bases and J shed 7 bases, with 15 bases lying between them.

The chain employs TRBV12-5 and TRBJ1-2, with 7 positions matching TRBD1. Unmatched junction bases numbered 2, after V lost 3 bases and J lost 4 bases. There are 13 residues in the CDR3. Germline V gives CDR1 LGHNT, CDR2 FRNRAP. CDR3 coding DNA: TGTGCTAGTGGTTTCGACAGGGCCTATGGCTACACCTTC. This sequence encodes CASGFDRAYGYTF.

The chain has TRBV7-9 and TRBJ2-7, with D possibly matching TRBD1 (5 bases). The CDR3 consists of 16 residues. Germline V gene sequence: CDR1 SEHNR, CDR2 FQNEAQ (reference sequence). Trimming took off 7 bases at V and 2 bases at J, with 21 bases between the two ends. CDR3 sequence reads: CASTDSVAAQAYEQYF. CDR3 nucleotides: TGTGCCAGCACCGACTCAGTCGCAGCACAGGCCTACGAGCAGTACTTC.

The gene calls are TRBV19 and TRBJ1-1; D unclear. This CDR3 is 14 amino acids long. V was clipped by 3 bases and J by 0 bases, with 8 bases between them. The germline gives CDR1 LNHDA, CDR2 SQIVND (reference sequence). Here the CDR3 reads CASSIGSLNTEAFF. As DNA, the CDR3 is TGTGCCAGTAGTATTGGCAGTTTGAACACTGAAGCTTTCTTT.

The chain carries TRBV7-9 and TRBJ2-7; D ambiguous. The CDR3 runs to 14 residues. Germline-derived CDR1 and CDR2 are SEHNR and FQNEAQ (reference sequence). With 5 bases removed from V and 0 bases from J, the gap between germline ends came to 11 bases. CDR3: CASSATSISYEQYF. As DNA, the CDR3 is TGTGCCAGCAGCGCGACGTCCATCTCCTACGAGCAGTACTTC.

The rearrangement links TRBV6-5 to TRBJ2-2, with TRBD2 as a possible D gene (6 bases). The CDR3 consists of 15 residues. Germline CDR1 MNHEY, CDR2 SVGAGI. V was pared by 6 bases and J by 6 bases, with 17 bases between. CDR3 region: CASSRTTPGAGELFF. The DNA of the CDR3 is TGTGCCAGCAGCAGGACTACCCCGGGGGCCGGGGAGCTGTTTTTT.

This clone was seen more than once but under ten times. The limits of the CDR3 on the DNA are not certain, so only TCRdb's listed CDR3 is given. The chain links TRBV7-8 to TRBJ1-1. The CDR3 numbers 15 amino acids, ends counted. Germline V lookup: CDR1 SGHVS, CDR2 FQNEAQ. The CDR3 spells CASSYTFGRLTEAFF.

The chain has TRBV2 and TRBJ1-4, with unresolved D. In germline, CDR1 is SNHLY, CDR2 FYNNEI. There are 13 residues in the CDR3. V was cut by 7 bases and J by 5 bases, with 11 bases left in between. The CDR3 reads CASTQDPNEKLFF. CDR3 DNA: TGTGCCAGCACCCAGGACCCCAATGAAAAACTGTTTTTT. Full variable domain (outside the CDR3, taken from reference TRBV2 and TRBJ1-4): EPEVTQTPSHQVTQMGQEVILRCVPISNHLYFYWYRQILGQKVEFLVSFYNNEISEKSEIFDDQFSVERPDGSNFTLKIRSTKLEDSAMYFCASTQDPNEKLFFGSGTQLSVL.

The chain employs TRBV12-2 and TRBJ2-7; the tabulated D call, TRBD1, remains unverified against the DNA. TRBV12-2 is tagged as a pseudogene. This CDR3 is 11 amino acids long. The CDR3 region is CASRLWAEQYF. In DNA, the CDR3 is TGTGCAAGTCGCTTGTGGGCGGAGCAGTACTTC.

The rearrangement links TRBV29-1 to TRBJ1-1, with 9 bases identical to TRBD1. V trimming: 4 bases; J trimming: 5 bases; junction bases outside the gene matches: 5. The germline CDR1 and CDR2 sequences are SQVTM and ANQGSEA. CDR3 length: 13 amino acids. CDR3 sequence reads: CSVGDRVSTEAFF. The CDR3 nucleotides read TGCAGCGTTGGGGACAGGGTTAGTACTGAAGCTTTCTTT.

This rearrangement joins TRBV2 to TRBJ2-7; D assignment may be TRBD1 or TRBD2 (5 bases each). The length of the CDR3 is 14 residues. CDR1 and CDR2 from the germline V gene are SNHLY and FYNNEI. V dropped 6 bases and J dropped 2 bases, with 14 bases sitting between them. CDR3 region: CASRTGTSTYEQYF. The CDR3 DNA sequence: TGTGCCAGCAGGACCGGGACGTCCACCTACGAGCAGTACTTC.

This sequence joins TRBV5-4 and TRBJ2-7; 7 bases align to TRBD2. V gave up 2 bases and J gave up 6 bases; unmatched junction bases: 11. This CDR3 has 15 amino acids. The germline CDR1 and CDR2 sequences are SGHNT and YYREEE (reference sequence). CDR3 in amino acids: CASSFGLAEAGEQYF. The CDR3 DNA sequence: TGTGCCAGCAGCTTCGGTCTAGCGGAGGCGGGCGAGCAGTACTTC.

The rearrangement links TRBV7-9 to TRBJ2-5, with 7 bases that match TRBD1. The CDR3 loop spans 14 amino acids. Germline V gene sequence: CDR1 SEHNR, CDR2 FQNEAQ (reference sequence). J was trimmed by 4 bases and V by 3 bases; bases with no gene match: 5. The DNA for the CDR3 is TGTGCCAGCAGCTTGCGCACAGGGGCAGAGACCCAGTACTTC. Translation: CASSLRTGAETQYF.

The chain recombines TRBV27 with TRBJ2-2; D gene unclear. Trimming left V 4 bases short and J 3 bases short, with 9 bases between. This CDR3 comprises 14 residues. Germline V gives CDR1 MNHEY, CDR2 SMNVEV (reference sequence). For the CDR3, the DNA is TGTGCCAGCAGTTCGCGACGGTACACCGGGGAGCTGTTTTTT. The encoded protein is CASSSRRYTGELFF.

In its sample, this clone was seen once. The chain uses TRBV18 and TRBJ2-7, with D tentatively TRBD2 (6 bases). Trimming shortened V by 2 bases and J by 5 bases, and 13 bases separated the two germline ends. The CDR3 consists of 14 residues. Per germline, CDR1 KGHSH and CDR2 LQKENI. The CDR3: CASSPYGGINEQYF. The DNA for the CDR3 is TGTGCCAGCTCACCATACGGGGGTATCAACGAGCAGTACTTC.

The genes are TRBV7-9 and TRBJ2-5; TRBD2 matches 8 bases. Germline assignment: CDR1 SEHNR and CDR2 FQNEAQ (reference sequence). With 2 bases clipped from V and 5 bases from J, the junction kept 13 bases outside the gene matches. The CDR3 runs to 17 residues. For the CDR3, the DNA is TGTGCCAGCAGCTTACGGGGGGGACTGGACTTAAGGGAGACCCAGTACTTC. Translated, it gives CASSLRGGLDLRETQYF.

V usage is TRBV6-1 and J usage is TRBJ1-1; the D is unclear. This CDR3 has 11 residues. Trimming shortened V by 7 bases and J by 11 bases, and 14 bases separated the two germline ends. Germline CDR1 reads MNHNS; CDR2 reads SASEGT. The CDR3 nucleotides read TGTGCCAGCAAGGGCGCGCTTAGGGCTTTCTTT. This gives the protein CASKGALRAFF.

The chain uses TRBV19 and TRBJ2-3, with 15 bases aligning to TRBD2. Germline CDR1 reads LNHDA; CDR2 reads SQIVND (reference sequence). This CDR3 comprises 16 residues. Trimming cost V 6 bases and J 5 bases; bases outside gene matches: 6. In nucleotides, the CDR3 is TGTGCCAGTAGAACGGGACTAGCGGGGGGCGGAGATACGCAGTATTTT. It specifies CASRTGLAGGGDTQYF.

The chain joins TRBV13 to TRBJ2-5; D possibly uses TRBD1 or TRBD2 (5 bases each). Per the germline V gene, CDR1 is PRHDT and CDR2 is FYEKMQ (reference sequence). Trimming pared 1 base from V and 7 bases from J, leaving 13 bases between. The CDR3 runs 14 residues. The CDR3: CASSLAGRDGTQYF. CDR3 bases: TGTGCCAGCAGCTTAGCTGGCAGGGACGGGACCCAGTACTTC.

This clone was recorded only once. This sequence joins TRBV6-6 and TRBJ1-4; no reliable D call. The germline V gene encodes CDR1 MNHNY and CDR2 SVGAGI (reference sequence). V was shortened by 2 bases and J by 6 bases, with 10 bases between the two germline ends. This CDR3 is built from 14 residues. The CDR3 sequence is CASSYAGNDEKLFF. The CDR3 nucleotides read TGTGCCAGCAGTTACGCTGGGAACGATGAAAAACTGTTTTTT.

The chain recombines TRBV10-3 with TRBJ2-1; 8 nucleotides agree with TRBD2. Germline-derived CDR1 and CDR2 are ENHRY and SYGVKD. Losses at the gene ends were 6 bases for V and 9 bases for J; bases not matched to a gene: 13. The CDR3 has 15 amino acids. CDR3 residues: CAIRLADQVEGEQFF. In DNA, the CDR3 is TGTGCCATCAGACTAGCGGACCAAGTAGAGGGTGAGCAGTTCTTC.

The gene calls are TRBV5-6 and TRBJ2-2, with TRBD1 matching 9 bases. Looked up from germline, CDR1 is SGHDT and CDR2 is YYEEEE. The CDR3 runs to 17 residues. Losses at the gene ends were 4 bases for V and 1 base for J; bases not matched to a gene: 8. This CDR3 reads CASSPPDRGRNTGELFF. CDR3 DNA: TGTGCCAGCAGCCCGCCGGACAGGGGCCGGAACACCGGGGAGCTGTTTTTT.